These 31 T cell receptor beta chains share one sample of origin, sequenced in a study of cytomegalovirus exposure and HLA in healthy donors. PCR employed 60 Vbeta and 13 Jbeta primers. TCRdb's table, derived via immunoSEQ multiplex PCR, lists solely in-frame clones and lacks some. The table shows 150,000 to 200,000 clones, with approximately 85% occurring only once. Sequencing input: PBMCs. The origin of the receptors is a man between 18 and 35 years old in good health and CMV-seronegative.

This clone occurred a few times. The V gene is TRBV18, the J gene TRBJ2-4; 12 bases match TRBD2. V lost 0 bases and J lost 8; bases outside the gene matches: 2. The CDR3 is made up of 15 amino acids. Germline V gene sequence: CDR1 KGHSH, CDR2 LQKENI. In DNA, the CDR3 is TGTGCCAGCTCACCACCGACTAGCGGGAGAGACATTCAGTACTTC. Encoded protein: CASSPPTSGRDIQYF.

The V gene is TRBV6-5, the J gene TRBJ1-2; the match to TRBD1 covers 9 bases. CDR1 is MNHEY, CDR2 SVGAGI, per germline. Trimming took 3 bases from V and 4 from J; bases not matched to a gene: 6. The CDR3 spans 15 residues. CDR3: CASSYLSTGGYGYTF. CDR3 DNA: TGTGCCAGCAGTTATTTATCGACAGGGGGCTATGGCTACACCTTC.

A few counts support this clone. In the same sample, other DNA sequences code for this CDR3. The chain recombines TRBV11-2 with TRBJ2-5; perhaps TRBD1 as D (5 bases). Germline CDR1 reads SGHAT; CDR2 reads FQNNGV. The CDR3 spans 13 residues. V lost 4 bases, J lost 3 bases, and 9 bases lay in between. CDR3 residues: CASSSTGEETQYF. CDR3 sequence (DNA): TGTGCCAGCAGCTCTACAGGTGAAGAGACCCAGTACTTC.

The CDR3 DNA reads as TGTGCCAGCAGTGCGGAGCGGTCAGATACGCAGTATTTT. This translates into CASSAERSDTQYF. The rearrangement links TRBV6-5 to TRBJ2-3, with D possibly matching TRBD2 (5 bases). V lost 5 bases to trimming and J lost 4 bases, with 10 bases between them. Germline loops: CDR1 MNHEY, CDR2 SVGAGI. This CDR3 region has 13 residues.

The chain carries TRBV11-2 and TRBJ2-7; 7 positions agree with TRBD1. V trimming: 2 bases; J trimming: 2 bases; junction bases outside the gene matches: 15. Germline CDR1 reads SGHAT; CDR2 reads FQNNGV. This CDR3 has 18 residues. CDR3 sequence: CASSLTGMGQRQTYEQYF. The CDR3 bases are TGTGCCAGCAGCTTAACGGGGATGGGACAGCGACAAACCTACGAGCAGTACTTC.

V gene TRBV9 combines with J gene TRBJ1-5; the D gene is possibly TRBD1 (5 bases). From germline, CDR1 is SGDLS and CDR2 YYNGEE. This CDR3 is 16 amino acids long. V was trimmed by 0 bases and J by 4 bases, leaving 14 bases between them. The chain's CDR3 is CASSVDGVGGNQPQHF. CDR3 nucleotides: TGTGCCAGCAGCGTAGATGGGGTGGGGGGGAATCAGCCCCAGCATTTT.

This chain connects TRBV27 to TRBJ2-3; TRBD2 matches 12 bases. Looked up from germline, CDR1 is MNHEY and CDR2 is SMNVEV (reference sequence). V dropped 4 bases and J dropped 0; count of bases not matched to a gene: 2. The CDR3 spans 16 residues. The CDR3 loop is CASSSGLAGSTDTQYF. In nucleotides, the CDR3 is TGTGCCAGCAGTTCCGGACTAGCGGGGAGCACAGATACGCAGTATTTT.

V and J are TRBV2 and TRBJ1-2, with 8 bases matching TRBD1. The CDR3 has 13 amino acids. V gave up 6 bases and J gave up 4 bases; unmatched junction bases: 4. Germline V gene data show CDR1 as SNHLY and CDR2 as FYNNEI. The CDR3 protein is CASSPGQAYGYTF. The CDR3, as DNA: TGTGCCAGCAGCCCGGGACAGGCCTATGGCTACACCTTC.

V gene TRBV6-1 combines with J gene TRBJ2-4, with a tentative D call TRBD2 (6 bases). V was pared by 4 bases and J by 0 bases, with 13 bases between. Per the germline V gene, CDR1 is MNHNS and CDR2 is SASEGT. This CDR3 is built from 16 residues. CDR3 sequence: CASSVSGDLAKNIQYF. CDR3 DNA sequence: TGTGCCAGCAGTGTTTCGGGGGACCTAGCCAAAAACATTCAGTACTTC.

The V gene is TRBV21-1, the J gene TRBJ2-3; the D segment call TRBD2 is taken from the table without a DNA check. TRBV21-1 is a pseudogene. There are 22 residues in the CDR3. For the CDR3, the DNA is TGTGCCAGCAGCAAAGGAAAAGGTAGCGGGGGAAATCTCAACCGTACGCCAGATACGCAGTATTTT. Protein: CASSKGKGSGGNLNRTPDTQYF.

The chain has TRBV29-1 and TRBJ2-3; possibly TRBD2 for D (6 bases). Trimming removed 4 bases from V and 1 base from J, with 18 bases in between. The V gene's germline CDR1 is SQVTM and CDR2 ANQGSEA. The length of the CDR3 is 16 residues. The CDR3 loop is CSVAYGRRDGTDTQYF. DNA for the CDR3: TGCAGCGTTGCTTATGGTAGGCGGGATGGCACAGATACGCAGTATTTT.

This clone turned up a few times. The rearrangement uses TRBV2 and TRBJ1-1, with 9 bases aligning to TRBD1. Germline lookup yields CDR1 SNHLY and CDR2 FYNNEI. This CDR3 has 15 amino acids. The V gene end was trimmed by 7 bases and the J gene end by 7 bases; junction bases not matched to a gene: 13. The CDR3 DNA sequence: TGTGCCAGCATCAAACCAAGGGGGGGACAGGGTGAAGCTTTCTTT. Protein sequence: CASIKPRGGQGEAFF.

V is TRBV7-9 and J is TRBJ2-3; no clear D. CDR1 SEHNR and CDR2 FQNEAQ come from the germline V gene (reference sequence). Trimming removed 2 bases at V and 0 bases at J, with 9 bases between. The CDR3 extends over 15 amino acids. Here the CDR3 reads CASSLIAASTDTQYF. The DNA for the CDR3 is TGTGCCAGCAGCTTAATTGCGGCTAGCACAGATACGCAGTATTTT.

This rearrangement joins TRBV29-1 to TRBJ2-1; TRBD2 agrees at 7 bases. Germline-derived CDR1 and CDR2 are SQVTM and ANQGSEA. Trimming at V came to 5 bases and at J to 7 bases, leaving 14 bases not matched to a gene. There are 15 residues in the CDR3. The chain's CDR3 is CSVTSGGRLGNEQFF. The CDR3 region has the DNA TGCAGCGTTACGTCTGGCGGGAGACTTGGGAATGAGCAGTTCTTC.

This clone has just one count. This chain joins TRBV10-3 and TRBJ2-7; 8 nucleotides align to TRBD1. CDR3 length: 13 residues. V lost 8 bases to trimming and J lost 7 bases; unmatched junction nucleotides: 10. Looked up from germline, CDR1 is ENHRY and CDR2 is SYGVKD. CDR3 amino acids: CAIGTGNYWEQYF. CDR3 DNA: TGTGCCATCGGGACAGGCAATTATTGGGAGCAGTACTTC.

CDR3 nucleotides: TGCGCCAGCAGCCAACCGGGACAGGGCACCTACGAGCAGTACTTC. Translating it yields CASSQPGQGTYEQYF. V and J are TRBV4-1 and TRBJ2-7, with TRBD1 matching 9 bases. V lost 2 bases to trimming and J lost 2 bases; unmatched junction nucleotides: 4. The CDR3 is 15 residues long. CDR1 is MGHRA and CDR2 is YSYEKL in the germline V gene.

This clone was observed a few times. The CDR3 nucleotides read TGTGCCAGCAGCGACCTGGGACAGGGGGGAACGAGTGAGCAGTTCTTC. This encodes CASSDLGQGGTSEQFF. The rearrangement uses TRBV9 and TRBJ2-1; 11 bases line up with TRBD1. CDR1 and CDR2 (germline): SGDLS, YYNGEE. The V gene end was trimmed by 3 bases and the J gene end by 9 bases; junction bases not matched to a gene: 11. This CDR3 contains 16 residues.

This chain uses TRBV4-3 with TRBJ2-5; perhaps TRBD2 as D (7 bases). The CDR3 covers 14 residues. Between the trimmed V and J ends, which lost 4 bases and 4 bases, there was a span of 13 bases. Looked up from germline, CDR1 is LGHNA and CDR2 is YSLEER. The CDR3 nucleotides read TGCGCCAGCAGCCTTAGGGGGGGCACAGAGACCCAGTACTTC. Translated, it gives CASSLRGGTETQYF.

V gene TRBV7-6 combines with J gene TRBJ1-4; tentative D call: TRBD1 (5 bases). The ends were cut back, 5 bases at V and 0 bases at J, with 22 bases in the middle. Per the germline V gene, CDR1 is SGHVS and CDR2 is FNYEAQ. This CDR3 region has 19 residues. The CDR3 DNA reads TGTGCCAGCAGCCCGGCGGGGCGGGGCCGCACTTCAACTAATGAAAAACTGTTTTTT. This gives the protein CASSPAGRGRTSTNEKLFF.

This sequence joins TRBV9 and TRBJ1-1, with D perhaps matching TRBD1 (5 bases). V dropped 4 bases and J dropped 0 bases, with 13 bases sitting between them. There are 15 residues in the CDR3. The germline V gene has CDR1 SGDLS and CDR2 YYNGEE. CDR3 protein: CASSPQTAMNTEAFF. The DNA for the CDR3 is TGTGCCAGCAGCCCTCAGACAGCCATGAACACTGAAGCTTTCTTT. The entire variable domain, with the rest obtained from reference TRBV9 and TRBJ1-1, is as follows: DSGVTQTPKHLITATGQRVTLRCSPRSGDLSVYWYQQSLDQGLQFLIQYYNGEERAKGNILERFSAQQFPDLHSELNLSSLELGDSALYFCASSPQTAMNTEAFFGQGTRLTVV.

This chain joins TRBV19 and TRBJ1-1, with unresolved D. Germline V gene sequence: CDR1 LNHDA, CDR2 SQIVND (reference sequence). The CDR3 is 12 amino acids. V lost 6 bases, J lost 4 bases, and 9 bases lay in between. CDR3 loop: CASRIFGTEAFF. The CDR3 DNA reads as TGTGCCAGTAGGATCTTCGGCACTGAAGCTTTCTTT.

This clone was seen once. V and J are TRBV5-1 and TRBJ1-6; 10 nucleotides agree with TRBD1. The germline V gene has CDR1 SGHRS and CDR2 YFSETQ. V trimming: 5 bases; J trimming: 10 bases; junction bases outside the gene matches: 6. This CDR3 is 14 amino acids long. CDR3 nucleotide sequence: TGCGCCAGCAGTACGACAGGGGGCGCGTCACCCCTCCACTTT. It encodes CASSTTGGASPLHF.

The chain uses TRBV28 and TRBJ1-2; the D gene is possibly TRBD1 (6 bases). Per the germline V gene, CDR1 is MDHEN and CDR2 is SYDVKM. The CDR3 consists of 13 residues. The ends were cut back, 7 bases at V and 8 bases at J, with 17 bases in the middle. The CDR3 reads CASNTPTGSGYTF. For the CDR3, the DNA is TGTGCCAGCAACACCCCTACAGGGTCGGGCTACACCTTC.

This clone showed up just once. The chain links TRBV27 to TRBJ2-1, with 7 bases that match TRBD2. V shed 1 base, J shed 5 bases, and the junction held 5 bases outside the gene matches. Germline V gene data show CDR1 as MNHEY and CDR2 as SMNVEV (reference sequence). The CDR3 sequence is 15 residues long. CDR3: CASSLWGGADNEQFF. The CDR3 bases are TGTGCCAGCAGTTTATGGGGGGGAGCCGACAATGAGCAGTTCTTC.

The chain recombines TRBV19 with TRBJ2-2; TRBD2 might be the D (7 bases). V shed 3 bases and J shed 4 bases, with 18 bases lying between them. This CDR3 has 17 amino acids. Germline V gene lookup returns CDR1 LNHDA and CDR2 SQIVND (reference sequence). The chain's CDR3 is CASSIRGAGAGTGELFF. CDR3 in DNA: TGTGCCAGTAGTATTCGGGGGGCTGGGGCGGGCACCGGGGAGCTGTTTTTT. The whole variable domain, remainder taken from reference TRBV19 and TRBJ2-2, is DGGITQSPKYLFRKEGQNVTLSCEQNLNHDAMYWYRQDPGQGLRLIYYSQIVNDFQKGDIAEGYSVSREKKESFPLTVTSAQKNPTAFYLCASSIRGAGAGTGELFFGEGSRLTVL.

This rearrangement joins TRBV2 to TRBJ2-2; a weak D match, TRBD2 (6 bases). Per germline, CDR1 SNHLY and CDR2 FYNNEI. Trimming pared 7 bases from V and 4 bases from J, leaving 28 bases between. CDR3 length: 19 residues. CDR3 amino acids: CASTPTPQISNSGTGELFF. The CDR3 bases are TGTGCCAGCACCCCAACACCACAGATATCCAATAGCGGCACCGGGGAGCTGTTTTTT.

Here the CDR3 reads CASRTSGRSYEQYF. CDR3 DNA: TGTGCCAGCAGGACTAGCGGGAGATCGTACGAGCAGTACTTC. The chain has TRBV6-6 and TRBJ2-7; 12 nucleotides align to TRBD2. The V and J ends lost 6 bases and 4 bases, in that order; junction bases with no gene match: 4. This CDR3 is built from 14 residues. CDR1 is MNHNY and CDR2 is SVGAGI in the germline V gene (reference sequence).

The chain is built from TRBV6-5 and TRBJ2-1; D is possibly TRBD1 (6 bases). V was cut by 6 bases and J by 4 bases, with 13 bases left in between. CDR1 and CDR2 (germline): MNHEY, SVGAGI. This CDR3 region has 14 residues. In DNA, the CDR3 is TGTGCCAGCAGGAGCAGGGGACCTTACAATGAGCAGTTCTTC. Translation: CASRSRGPYNEQFF.

The chain links TRBV11-2 to TRBJ2-3, with a weak D call TRBD2 (7 bases). Trimming took off 5 bases at V and 0 bases at J, with 24 bases between the two ends. CDR1 and CDR2 from the germline V gene are SGHAT and FQNNGV. This CDR3 has 19 amino acids. CDR3 sequence: CASSPTGGFRWLSTDTQYF. In nucleotides, the CDR3 is TGTGCCAGCAGCCCTACGGGGGGCTTCCGCTGGCTTAGCACAGATACGCAGTATTTT.

The chain combines TRBV9 with TRBJ1-5; 7 bases line up with TRBD1. The V gene end was trimmed by 7 bases and the J gene end by 6 bases; junction bases not matched to a gene: 10. The CDR3 is 14 amino acids. Germline-derived CDR1 and CDR2 are SGDLS and YYNGEE. CDR3 nucleotide sequence: TGTGCCAGCGACCCGACAGGGAGCGGTCAGCCCCAGCATTTT. This encodes CASDPTGSGQPQHF.

This chain links TRBV5-1 with TRBJ1-2, with 11 nucleotides matching TRBD1. CDR3 size: 14 residues. The V gene end was trimmed by 4 bases and the J gene end by 8 bases; junction bases not matched to a gene: 7. Germline V gene sequence: CDR1 SGHRS, CDR2 YFSETQ. CDR3 in amino acids: CASSGGQGVDGYTF. In DNA form, the CDR3 reads TGCGCCAGCAGCGGGGGACAGGGGGTTGACGGCTACACCTTC.